The next 18 T cell receptor beta chains were all read from a single sample in a study of cytomegalovirus exposure and HLA in healthy donors. Amplification used 60 Vbeta primers and 13 Jbeta primers. Method: immunoSEQ multiplex PCR; TCRdb's copy keeps in-frame clones and lacks some. The repertoire holds some 140,000 clones, with around 74% as singletons. Sequencing was carried out using PBMCs. The receptors were gathered from a man aged 18-30 years in good health and CMV-seronegative.

The chain joins TRBV5-1 to TRBJ2-5; TRBD2 matches at 7 bases. Per the germline V gene, CDR1 is SGHRS and CDR2 is YFSETQ. V was pared by 0 bases and J by 1 base, with 6 bases of the junction left unmatched. The CDR3 sequence is 16 residues long. The CDR3 DNA is TGCGCCAGCAGCTTGGGTCCGGGGAGGGGCCAAGAGACCCAGTACTTC. The encoded protein is CASSLGPGRGQETQYF.

A few counts support this clone. The J gene is TRBJ2-1, the V gene TRBV7-6; 7 nucleotides agree with TRBD1. V was pared by 5 bases and J by 10 bases, with 5 bases of the junction left unmatched. The CDR3 loop spans 12 amino acids. The germline gives CDR1 SGHVS, CDR2 FNYEAQ. The CDR3 is CASSTGVGEQFF. The DNA for the CDR3 is TGTGCCAGCAGCACAGGGGTAGGCGAGCAGTTCTTC.

The V gene is TRBV4-2, the J gene TRBJ2-4; 7 positions agree with TRBD2. Unmatched junction bases numbered 11, after V lost 1 base and J lost 2 bases. This CDR3 has 18 amino acids. The germline CDR1 and CDR2 sequences are LGHNA and YNFKEQ. Written as DNA, the CDR3 is TGTGCCAGCAGCCAAGTTTTGGGCGGGGGATCGTCCAAAAACATTCAGTACTTC. Translating gives CASSQVLGGGSSKNIQYF.

V and J are TRBV6-1 and TRBJ1-6, with 11 bases lining up with TRBD1. V was pared by 4 bases and J by 14 bases, with 7 bases of the junction left unmatched. The length of the CDR3 is 14 residues. Germline CDR1 MNHNS, CDR2 SASEGT. CDR3 nucleotide sequence: TGTGCCAGCAGTGTCGGGACAGGGGGTGAGACCCTCCACTTT. Protein sequence: CASSVGTGGETLHF.

This clone was seen only a few times. J is TRBJ2-7 and V is TRBV15; 7 bases agree with TRBD2. Germline V gene data show CDR1 as LNHNV and CDR2 as YYDKDF (reference sequence). This CDR3 has 14 amino acids. V gave up 3 bases and J gave up 2 bases; unmatched junction bases: 4. The CDR3 spells CATSRGGDAYEQYF. The DNA for the CDR3 is TGTGCCACCAGCAGGGGGGGGGACGCCTACGAGCAGTACTTC.

This clone has only a few counts. The rearrangement links TRBV4-2 to TRBJ2-5, with a weak D call TRBD2 (6 bases). The ends were cut back, 0 bases at V and 0 bases at J, with 11 bases in the middle. Germline V gene sequence: CDR1 LGHNA, CDR2 YNFKEQ. This CDR3 spans 16 amino acids. The DNA for the CDR3 is TGTGCCAGCAGCCAAGACGGGGCGGGGCACCAAGAGACCCAGTACTTC. Translating it yields CASSQDGAGHQETQYF.

The V call is TRBV7-6, the J call TRBJ2-3; 11 bases align to TRBD2. In germline, CDR1 is SGHVS, CDR2 FNYEAQ. Unmatched junction bases numbered 6, after V lost 5 bases and J lost 2 bases. The CDR3 loop spans 16 amino acids. CDR3 protein: CASSGSGGELTDTQYF. CDR3 DNA: TGTGCCAGCAGCGGTAGCGGGGGGGAACTCACAGATACGCAGTATTTT.

V and J are TRBV5-6 and TRBJ2-7; 8 positions match TRBD1. V shed 5 bases, J shed 0 bases, and the junction held 7 bases outside the gene matches. The germline V gene has CDR1 SGHDT and CDR2 YYEEEE. The CDR3 is 15 amino acids. The CDR3 here is CASRRQGPSSYEQYF. The CDR3 coding sequence is TGTGCCAGCAGACGACAGGGGCCGTCCTCCTACGAGCAGTACTTC.

This clone was detected only a few times. The chain is built from TRBV4-3 and TRBJ2-7; 7 nucleotides agree with TRBD1. V gave up 0 bases and J gave up 1 base; unmatched junction bases: 6. The length of the CDR3 is 16 residues. The germline CDR1 and CDR2 sequences are LGHNA and YSLEER. The CDR3 loop is CASSQDGGRGSYEQYF. The DNA for the CDR3 is TGCGCCAGCAGCCAAGATGGCGGCAGGGGGTCCTACGAGCAGTACTTC.

The V gene is TRBV11-2, the J gene TRBJ2-7; D remains unclear. Germline lookup yields CDR1 SGHAT and CDR2 FQNNGV. There are 14 residues in the CDR3. Deletions cut 1 base from V and 0 bases from J, with 7 bases between. CDR3 sequence reads: CASSLAPVSYEQYF. The CDR3 DNA is TGTGCCAGCAGCTTAGCCCCTGTCTCCTACGAGCAGTACTTC. The full variable domain, with the rest looked up from reference TRBV11-2 and TRBJ2-7, is EAGVAQSPRYKIIEKRQSVAFWCNPISGHATLYWYQQILGQGPKLLIQFQNNGVVDDSQLPKDRFSAERLKGVDSTLKIQPAKLEDSAVYLCASSLAPVSYEQYFGPGTRLTVT.

This clone was seen a few times. V gene TRBV9 combines with J gene TRBJ2-3, with D unclear. Germline CDR1 is SGDLS and CDR2 is YYNGEE. The CDR3 contains 13 residues. The germline V and J ends were trimmed by 0 bases and 0 bases, with 2 bases remaining between them. The CDR3 region is CASSVVSTDTQYF. The CDR3 DNA reads TGTGCCAGCAGCGTAGTAAGCACAGATACGCAGTATTTT.

The rearrangement joins TRBV29-1 to TRBJ1-4, with a possible D match to TRBD1 (6 bases). The V gene's germline CDR1 is SQVTM and CDR2 ANQGSEA. CDR3 length: 13 amino acids. With 7 bases removed from V and 1 base from J, the gap between germline ends came to 10 bases. The DNA for the CDR3 is TGCAGCGGCCTAGGGGGAACTAATGAAAAACTGTTTTTT. Protein sequence: CSGLGGTNEKLFF.

The chain is built from TRBV5-6 and TRBJ1-3; 8 positions match TRBD1. J was trimmed by 4 bases and V by 5 bases; bases with no gene match: 14. Per germline, CDR1 SGHDT and CDR2 YYEEEE. This CDR3 contains 17 residues. The CDR3 region is CASRKRFWTGFGNTIYF. CDR3 sequence (DNA): TGTGCCAGCAGGAAGCGTTTTTGGACAGGGTTCGGAAACACCATATATTTT.

The chain recombines TRBV4-1 with TRBJ1-5, with D perhaps matching TRBD1 (5 bases). Trimming removed 4 bases at V and 0 bases at J, with 16 bases between. This CDR3 is 17 amino acids long. CDR1 is MGHRA, CDR2 YSYEKL, per germline. CDR3 protein: CASSPRAPEYSNQPQHF. CDR3 in DNA: TGCGCCAGCAGCCCCAGGGCCCCAGAATATAGCAATCAGCCCCAGCATTTT.

CDR3: CASRSGQAFYEQYF. The CDR3 DNA follows: TGTGCCAGCAGATCAGGACAGGCGTTCTACGAGCAGTACTTC. This rearrangement joins TRBV6-5 to TRBJ2-7; 7 positions match TRBD1. CDR1 and CDR2 from the germline V gene are MNHEY and SVGAGI. The CDR3 contains 14 residues. J lost 3 bases, V lost 6 bases, and 8 bases had no gene match.

The rearrangement links TRBV5-6 to TRBJ1-2, with TRBD1 matching 7 bases. Germline CDR1 SGHDT, CDR2 YYEEEE. This CDR3 comprises 12 residues. V trimming: 1 base; J trimming: 8 bases; junction bases outside the gene matches: 2. CDR3 sequence reads: CASSLTGVGYTF. CDR3 nucleotide sequence: TGTGCCAGCAGCTTGACAGGGGTCGGCTACACCTTC.

The chain combines TRBV4-3 with TRBJ1-2, with 8 nucleotides matching TRBD1. J was trimmed by 2 bases and V by 0 bases; bases with no gene match: 2. The CDR3 has 15 residues. Germline V gives CDR1 LGHNA, CDR2 YSLEER. The CDR3 is CASSQDPGGNYGYTF. The CDR3 DNA sequence: TGCGCCAGCAGCCAAGACCCAGGGGGCAACTATGGCTACACCTTC.

This chain connects TRBV6-1 to TRBJ1-4; TRBD1 agrees at 9 bases. This CDR3 region has 16 residues. With 3 bases clipped from V and 7 bases from J, the junction kept 9 bases outside the gene matches. The germline V gene has CDR1 MNHNS and CDR2 SASEGT. CDR3 in DNA: TGTGCCAGCAGTGATCCGGGACAGGGAATGGGTGAAAAACTGTTTTTT. Translated: CASSDPGQGMGEKLFF.